This T cell receptor beta chain was recorded in a study of CD8+CD57+ T cells in acquired aplastic anemia. Across the study: Sorted CD4+ and CD8+ cells yielded roughly 3.1 ug of DNA on average. The study obtained approximately 11 million reads on average for CD4+ cells from healthy donors. Study results and limitations: Common to patients and controls were about 31 CD8+ CDR3 sequences.

It was genomic DNA that served as the template for profiling TCR beta VDJ and CDR3. TCRdb redid the calling of the reads with MiXCR, one entry per CDR3 protein. The sample yields about 190,000 distinct CDR3 sequences, roughly 56% seen once. Remarks on this clonotype: The antigen is not known.

CDR3 size: 15 residues. The germline V gene encodes CDR1 SGHAT and CDR2 FQNNGV. The germline V and J ends were trimmed by 5 bases and 4 bases, with 12 bases remaining between them. V gene TRBV11-2 combines with J gene TRBJ1-6; TRBD1 is a possible D gene (5 bases). The sequenced sample was sorted CD4+, CD8+, or CD8+CD57+ T cells (not recorded which) from PBMCs. The source of this sequence is a human donor in good health, serving as a control. The CDR3 reads CASSQLGVYNSPLHF. The CDR3 region has the DNA TGTGCCAGCAGCCAATTAGGGGTTTATAATTCACCCCTCCACTTT.